Listed below are T cell receptor beta chains from one sample, sequenced in a study of blood T cells in healthy people across ages. TCRdb re-called the 5' RACE reads with MiXCR, one entry per CDR3 protein. The sample records 1.8 million or so distinct CDR3 sequences, more than 35% being singletons. The sequenced sample consisted of blood. All receptors derive from a human donor in good health. Both conserved end residues are part of each CDR3. D genes are given only for firm matches. Clone size appears in some rows only: once, few, many, or a class for an expanded clone.

abundance,d_gene,v_gene,j_gene,CDR3nt,CDR3aa
-,TRBD2,TRBV20-1,TRBJ2-3,TGCAGTGCTAGAGTGGGCGGGGGGCAAACAGATACGCAGTATTTT,CSARVGGGQTDTQYF
few,-,TRBV20-1,TRBJ2-3,TGCAGTGCTAGCTTACAGTTACTGATTAGCACAGATACGCAGTATTTT,CSASLQLLISTDTQYF
-,-,TRBV9,TRBJ2-7,TGTGCCAGCAGCAAGGACTACGAGCAGTACTTC,CASSKDYEQYF
-,TRBD1,TRBV20-1,TRBJ2-7,TGCAGTGCTAGGCGCCTGGACAGGGGATACGAGCTGTACTTC,CSARRLDRGYELYF
few,TRBD1,TRBV11-2,TRBJ2-7,TGTGCCAGCAGCCGCGTGGGGGAAGCCCTACAGGGGCTCGAGCAGTACTTC,CASSRVGEALQGLEQYF
-,-,TRBV6-1,TRBJ2-4,TGTGCCAGCAGTGAAGAGTGGGTAGTACGTGATGCGCAGTACTTC,CASSEEWVVRDAQYF
-,-,TRBV20-1,TRBJ2-7,TGCAGTGCTAGAGATGAAGGGAGAGTGGCCTACGAGCAGTACTTC,CSARDEGRVAYEQYF
few,-,TRBV4-2,TRBJ1-2,TGTGCCAGCAGCCAAGGAGTATCTGGAACTGCTAACTATGGCTACACCTTC,CASSQGVSGTANYGYTF
-,-,TRBV4-1,TRBJ2-5,TGCGCCAGCAGTCCGGACAACCAACAAGAGACCCAGTACTTC,CASSPDNQQETQYF
-,TRBD1,TRBV20-1,TRBJ1-2,TGCAGTGCTAGATCTGGACAGGGGAATGGCTACACCTTC,CSARSGQGNGYTF
-,TRBD2,TRBV7-2,TRBJ2-1,TGTGCCAGCAGCTTGAGACTAGCGCACAATGAGCAGTTCTTC,CASSLRLAHNEQFF
-,-,TRBV6-5,TRBJ2-1,TGTGCCAGCAGACCCGACTCAGGACTATACAATGAGCAGTTCTTC,CASRPDSGLYNEQFF
-,-,TRBV20-1,TRBJ1-1,TGCAGTGCTAACGGCGTCGGGGGCACTGAAGCTTTCTTT,CSANGVGGTEAFF
-,-,TRBV7-9,TRBJ1-2,TGTGCCAGCAGCTTATATCTAGGGGATGGCTACACCTTC,CASSLYLGDGYTF
-,TRBD2,TRBV29-1,TRBJ2-5,TGCAGCGTTGAAGATTCAGCGGGGGGGCCGGAGACCCAGTACTTC,CSVEDSAGGPETQYF
few,TRBD1,TRBV10-3,TRBJ2-7,TGTGCCATCAGTCCAGGGGGATCCTACGAGCAGTACTTC,CAISPGGSYEQYF
few,-,TRBV9,TRBJ2-1,TGTGCCAGCAGCGTAGCGGGGGCGAACAATGAGCAGTTCTTC,CASSVAGANNEQFF
few,TRBD1,TRBV5-1,TRBJ2-7,TGCGCCAGCAGCTCCAGGGACAGGGGGCGAGGCGAGCAGTACTTC,CASSSRDRGRGEQYF
few,-,TRBV7-2,TRBJ1-1,TGTGCCAGCAGCTTCTCTGATTACCGGTCCCTTCTAGGAGCTTTCTTT,CASSFSDYRSLLGAFF
-,TRBD2,TRBV7-3,TRBJ2-5,TGTGCCAGCAGCTTGACGGGGGGGCCACCGGAGACCCAGTACTTC,CASSLTGGPPETQYF
-,TRBD1,TRBV28,TRBJ2-1,TGTGCCAGCAGTTTCCTTGCGGGACAGGGCTACAATGAGCAGTTCTTC,CASSFLAGQGYNEQFF
few,-,TRBV5-1,TRBJ2-3,TGCGCCAGCAGCCCACCGACAGGAGAGACAGATACGCAGTATTTT,CASSPPTGETDTQYF
-,-,TRBV29-1,TRBJ2-1,TGCAGCGTTGACTCCGGACGGAGATCCTACAATGAGCAGTTCTTC,CSVDSGRRSYNEQFF
few,-,TRBV6-6,TRBJ2-1,TGTGCCAGCAGCACCCGGAGACGAGATATCGATGAGCAGTTCTTC,CASSTRRRDIDEQFF
-,-,TRBV29-1,TRBJ1-1,TGCAGCGCCTACCGGGACGTTGACACTGAAGCTTTCTTT,CSAYRDVDTEAFF
-,-,TRBV11-3,TRBJ2-1,TGTGCCAGCAGCCTCAGAAGTAGTTCTTCTTCTCACAATGAGCAGTTCTTC,CASSLRSSSSSHNEQFF
few,-,TRBV7-3,TRBJ1-2,TGTGCCAGCAGCTCAAAACCGGGACATTTATATGGCTACACCTTC,CASSSKPGHLYGYTF
few,-,TRBV5-1,TRBJ2-3,TGCGCCAGCAGACCAGGGAGGACAGGAGACTTCACAGATACGCAGTATTTT,CASRPGRTGDFTDTQYF
-,TRBD1,TRBV12-3/TRBV12-4,TRBJ2-5,TGTGCCAGCAGTCCCCTGGGGGGACAGGGGTATGGTCAGGAGACCCAGTACTTC,CASSPLGGQGYGQETQYF